The clone carrying this T cell receptor beta chain was counted at least ten times. CDR1 and CDR2 (germline): GTSNPN, SVGIG (reference sequence). The CDR3 loop spans 16 amino acids. V lost 0 bases and J lost 3, with 15 bases in between. This record belongs to a study of T cells in Graves' hyperthyroidism and ophthalmopathy. Amplified TCR beta CDR3 regions derived from RNA transcripts. TCR CDR3 regions were first amplified by RT-PCR with HTBI primers. Via MiXCR, TCRdb re-called the multiplex PCR reads, giving one row per CDR3 protein. The sample lists about 400,000 distinct CDR3 sequences, approximately 15% occurring once.

The genes are TRBV30 and TRBJ2-1, with D possibly being TRBD2 (6 bases). This receptor was taken from a woman aged 25 to 39 with Graves' hyperthyroidism. Sequencing input: blood. In nucleotides, the CDR3 is TGTGCCTGGAGTGTATCTTCTAGCGCGTTCTACAATGAGCAGTTCTTC. Translating it yields CAWSVSSSAFYNEQFF.